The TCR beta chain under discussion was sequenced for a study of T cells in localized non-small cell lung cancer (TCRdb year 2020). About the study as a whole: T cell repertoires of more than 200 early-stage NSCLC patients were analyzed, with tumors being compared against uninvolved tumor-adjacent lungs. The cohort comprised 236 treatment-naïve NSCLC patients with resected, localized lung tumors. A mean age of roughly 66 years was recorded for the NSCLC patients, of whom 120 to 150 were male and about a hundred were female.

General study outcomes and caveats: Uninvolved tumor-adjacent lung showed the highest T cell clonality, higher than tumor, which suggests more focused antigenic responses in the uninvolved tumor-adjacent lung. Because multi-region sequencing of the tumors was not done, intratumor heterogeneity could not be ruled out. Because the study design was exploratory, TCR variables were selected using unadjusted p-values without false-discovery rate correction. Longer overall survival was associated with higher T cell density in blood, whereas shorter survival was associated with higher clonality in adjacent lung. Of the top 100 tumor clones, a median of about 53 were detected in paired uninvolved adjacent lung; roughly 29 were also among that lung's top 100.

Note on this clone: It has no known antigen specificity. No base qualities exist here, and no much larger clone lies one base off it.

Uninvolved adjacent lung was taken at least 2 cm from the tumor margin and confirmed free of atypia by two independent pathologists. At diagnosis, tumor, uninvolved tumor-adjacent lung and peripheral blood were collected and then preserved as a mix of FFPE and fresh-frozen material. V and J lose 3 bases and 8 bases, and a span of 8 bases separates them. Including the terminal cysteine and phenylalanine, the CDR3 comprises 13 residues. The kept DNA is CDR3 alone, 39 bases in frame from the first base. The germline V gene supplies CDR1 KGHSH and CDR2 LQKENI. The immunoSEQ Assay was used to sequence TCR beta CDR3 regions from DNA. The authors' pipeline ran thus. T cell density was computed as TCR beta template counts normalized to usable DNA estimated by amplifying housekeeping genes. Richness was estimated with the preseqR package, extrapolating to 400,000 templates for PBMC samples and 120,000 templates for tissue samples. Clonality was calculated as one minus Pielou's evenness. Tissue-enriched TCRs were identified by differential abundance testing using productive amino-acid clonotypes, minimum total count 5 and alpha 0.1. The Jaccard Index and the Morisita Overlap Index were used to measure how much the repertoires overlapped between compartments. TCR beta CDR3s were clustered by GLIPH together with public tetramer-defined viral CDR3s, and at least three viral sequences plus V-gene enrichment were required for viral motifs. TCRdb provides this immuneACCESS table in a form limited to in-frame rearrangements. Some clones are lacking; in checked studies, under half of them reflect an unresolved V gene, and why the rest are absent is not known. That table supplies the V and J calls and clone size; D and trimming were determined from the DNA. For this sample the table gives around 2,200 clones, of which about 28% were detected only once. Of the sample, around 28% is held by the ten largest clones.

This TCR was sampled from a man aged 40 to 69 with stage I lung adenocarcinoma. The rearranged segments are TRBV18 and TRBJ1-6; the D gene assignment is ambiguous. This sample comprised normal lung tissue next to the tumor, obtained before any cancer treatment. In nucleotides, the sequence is TGTGCCAGCTCACCCGCACCCGATTCACCCCTCCACTTT. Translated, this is CASSPAPDSPLHF.